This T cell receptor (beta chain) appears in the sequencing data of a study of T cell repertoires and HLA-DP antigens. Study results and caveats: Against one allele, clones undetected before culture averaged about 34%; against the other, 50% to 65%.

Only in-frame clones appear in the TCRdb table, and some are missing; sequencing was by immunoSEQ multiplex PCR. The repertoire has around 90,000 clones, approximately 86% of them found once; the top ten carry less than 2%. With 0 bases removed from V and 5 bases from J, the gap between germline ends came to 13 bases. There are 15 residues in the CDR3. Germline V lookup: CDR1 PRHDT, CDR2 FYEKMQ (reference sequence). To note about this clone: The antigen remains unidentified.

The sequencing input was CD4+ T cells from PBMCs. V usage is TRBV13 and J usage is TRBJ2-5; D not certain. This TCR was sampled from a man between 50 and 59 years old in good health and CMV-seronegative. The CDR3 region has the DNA TGTGCCAGCAGCTTAGGCGGCAGGATTGCGGAGACCCAGTACTTC. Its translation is CASSLGGRIAETQYF.